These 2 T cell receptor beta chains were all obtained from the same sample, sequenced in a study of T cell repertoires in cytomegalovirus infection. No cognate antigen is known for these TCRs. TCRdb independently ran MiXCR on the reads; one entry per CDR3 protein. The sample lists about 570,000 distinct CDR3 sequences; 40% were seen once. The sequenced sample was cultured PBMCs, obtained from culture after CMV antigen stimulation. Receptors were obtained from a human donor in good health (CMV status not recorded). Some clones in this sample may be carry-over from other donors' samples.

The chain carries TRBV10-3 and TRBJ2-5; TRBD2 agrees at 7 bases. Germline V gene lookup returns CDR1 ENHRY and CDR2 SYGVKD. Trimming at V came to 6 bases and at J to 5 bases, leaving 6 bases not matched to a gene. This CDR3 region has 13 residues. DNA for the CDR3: TGTGCCATCAGGGGAGGGGAGTCCGAGACCCAGTACTTC. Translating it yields CAIRGGESETQYF.

CDR3: CSVGPDRDTGGYGYTF. CDR3 DNA sequence: TGCAGCGTTGGGCCCGACCGGGACACCGGGGGGTATGGCTACACCTTC. This chain uses TRBV29-1 with TRBJ1-2; tentatively, D is TRBD1 (6 bases). V shed 4 bases and J shed 5 bases, with 23 bases lying between them. CDR1 and CDR2 (germline): SQVTM, ANQGSEA. CDR3 length: 16 residues. The entire variable domain, with the rest obtained from reference TRBV29-1 and TRBJ1-2, is as follows: SAVISQKPSRDICQRGTSLTIQCQVDSQVTMMFWYRQQPGQSLTLIATANQGSEATYESGFVIDKFPISRPNLTFSTLTVSNMSPEDSSIYLCSVGPDRDTGGYGYTFGSGTRLTVV.